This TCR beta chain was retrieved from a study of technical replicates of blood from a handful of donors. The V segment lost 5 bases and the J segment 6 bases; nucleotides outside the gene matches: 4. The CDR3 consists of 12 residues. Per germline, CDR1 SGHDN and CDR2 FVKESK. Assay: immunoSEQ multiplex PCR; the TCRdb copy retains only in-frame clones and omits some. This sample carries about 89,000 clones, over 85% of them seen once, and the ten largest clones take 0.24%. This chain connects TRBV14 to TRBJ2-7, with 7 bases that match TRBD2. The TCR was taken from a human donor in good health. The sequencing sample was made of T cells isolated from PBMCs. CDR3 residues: CASSLLATEQYF. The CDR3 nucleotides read TGTGCCAGCAGCTTACTAGCGACCGAGCAGTACTTC.